This TCR beta chain was captured in a study of cytomegalovirus exposure and HLA in healthy donors. The PCR was carried out with 60 Vbeta primers and 13 Jbeta primers. Clones were read by immunoSEQ multiplex PCR, and TCRdb kept only the in-frame ones, dropping some. The listing contains about 140,000 clones. Study observations and caveats: After further analysis at a later stage, 16,951 TCR beta sequences were associated with HLA alleles at 0.05 false discovery rate. CMV serostatus was the only recorded immune exposure for donors. Previous analysis showed most TCR beta V segments were productive about 87% or about 30% of the time. Presence/absence analyses supposed approximately even sequencing depth among donors.

As regards this clone: Antigen unknown.

This clonotype was obtained from a male donor in good health and CMV-seronegative. The sequencing sample was made of PBMCs.

The CDR3 DNA is TGCAGCGCAGCAGCGGGAGAGGGAGATACGCAGTATTTT. Residues: CSAAAGEGDTQYF. The V gene is TRBV29-1, the J gene TRBJ2-3, with TRBD2 identical over 8 bases. Germline-derived CDR1 and CDR2 are SQVTM and ANQGSEA. The V segment lost 7 bases and the J segment 5 bases; nucleotides outside the gene matches: 8. The CDR3 is 13 amino acids.